The following is a TCR beta chain sequence with its context. Its binding antigen is unknown. No much larger clone is present one base from it, and per-base qualities are unavailable. For TCR beta library preparation, around 2.1 micrograms of genomic DNA were extracted from the cryopreserved PBMCs. High-throughput TCR beta sequencing was performed on longitudinal blood samples from CLL patients receiving ibrutinib monotherapy. The patients took part in an open-label, single-center phase 2 trial of ibrutinib monotherapy. On a MiSeq, deep resolution sequencing aimed for a depth between 1 in 1 million and 1 in 200,000 T cells, with each clonotype covered 10x on average. The immunoSEQ hsTCRB Kit was used to generate TCR beta libraries. The original methods were these. The data were analyzed with ImmunoSEQ Analyzer and ImmunoSEQ Data Assistant, and V, D and J gene assignments followed IMGT definitions. Clonality, with values ranging from 0 to 1, was calculated as one minus the normalized Shannon entropy of productive rearrangement frequencies. Only overrepresented clonotypes making up at least 0.05% of the repertoire of each patient were included in the public clonotype analysis. Some 13 age-matched healthy donor repertoires from immuneACCESS were used as controls for clonality. The immuneACCESS repertoire file appears here via TCRdb, limited to in-frame rearrangements. These files lack a portion of the clones; in checked studies, under half of the deficit traces to unresolved V genes, and the cause of the others is not known. V, J and clone size are taken as reported in that table, and D and trimming were inferred from the DNA itself. The sample records some 300,000 clones, roughly 80% of which are singletons. The ten largest clones take up 6.5% to 8.5% of the sample.

The sample comes from a study of cytotoxic CD8 clonotypes in ibrutinib-treated CLL (dated by TCRdb to the early 2020s). At the level of the whole study: The cohort included around 15 treatment-naive and 11 to 12 relapsed/refractory patients; about 17 were IGHV unmutated. Responses were partial in around 25 patients and complete in 2; after median 68 months follow-up, some 14 stayed in remission and about twelve progressed. Of the roughly 86 people in the trial, 25 to 30 had longitudinal samples available. Samples averaged approximately 260,000 productive templates and 90,000 to 100,000 productive rearrangements. Cryopreserved peripheral blood mononuclear cells were obtained prior to treatment, at the time of response, and at either disease progression or sustained remission. Response samples were taken after a median of 12 months on treatment, ranging from about 6 to 40 months.

General study outcomes and caveats: Baseline clonality exceeded that of age-matched healthy donors and correlated strongly with circulating CD8+ T-cell counts. Public clonotypes were rare and either shrank or stayed stable during treatment, and the rise in clonality at ibrutinib response reflected expansion of private clonotypes. Clonality rose at ibrutinib response, remained stable during sustained remission, and dropped back toward baseline at progression. Sustained-remission and progressing patients did not have matched sampling times, and lymph node repertoires were not examined.

CDR1 and CDR2 are read off the germline V gene as MDHEN and SYDVKM. The V and J ends are trimmed by 3 bases and 2 bases, leaving 4 bases between them. Spanning cysteine to phenylalanine, the CDR3 consists of 13 amino acids. The only DNA kept is the CDR3, 39 bases in frame from the first base. Here the sequenced sample was PBMCs, taken before ibrutinib treatment. The rearranged chain carries TRBV28 and TRBJ2-2; too little of a D gene remains to name it. This TCR was sampled from a human donor with chronic lymphocytic leukemia. The CDR3 sequence is CASSFLNTGELFF. The DNA reads TGTGCCAGCAGTTTCCTCAACACCGGGGAGCTGTTTTTT.